This T cell receptor beta chain is from a study of cytomegalovirus exposure and HLA in healthy donors. Overall study results and limits: After further analysis at a later stage, roughly 15,000 TCR beta sequences were associated with HLA alleles at 0.05 false discovery rate. Some highly shared sequence variants likely arose as a pipeline artifact.

Germline-derived CDR1 and CDR2 are MNHEY and SMNVEV (reference sequence). Trimming pared 2 bases from V and 4 bases from J, leaving 13 bases between. There are 15 residues in the CDR3. Notes on this clone: Antigen unknown.

13 Jbeta primers and 60 Vbeta primers were used for the PCR. In the original analysis: The count from a later analysis was 79 million or so unique TCR beta chains, 9 million to 12 million of them shared. Sequencing was performed with immunoSEQ multiplex PCR; in TCRdb, only in-frame clones are kept and a portion is missing. V and J calls and clone size are given by that table; D and trimming were obtained from the DNA. This table has 200,000 to 250,000 clones, 70% to 85% appearing once. The sequenced sample was PBMCs. The chain joins TRBV27 to TRBJ2-3; possibly TRBD1 for D (5 bases). The clonotype comes from a man aged 45 to 65 in good health and CMV-seronegative. The CDR3 here is CASSLERGSADTQYF. CDR3 nucleotide sequence: TGTGCCAGCAGTTTAGAAAGGGGCAGCGCAGATACGCAGTATTTT.